This TCR beta chain was profiled in a study of identical twins. The germline V gene encodes CDR1 SGHRS and CDR2 YFSETQ. V was pared by 4 bases and J by 7 bases, with 12 bases between. This CDR3 contains 13 residues. MiXCR, applied by TCRdb to the 5' RACE reads, yields one record per CDR3 protein. The table has some 330,000 distinct CDR3 sequences, around 9% seen once. This chain links TRBV5-1 with TRBJ2-4, with a weak D call TRBD1 (6 bases). This receptor was obtained from a woman aged 45-59 years in good health. The sequenced sample consisted of naive T cells sorted from blood. CDR3 DNA sequence: TGCGCCAGCAGCCCGGGACATTGGAACATTCAGTACTTC. This sequence encodes CASSPGHWNIQYF.